The 22 T cell receptor beta chains below all came from one sample that was sequenced in a study of T cells in localized non-small cell lung cancer. Assay: immunoSEQ multiplex PCR; the TCRdb copy retains only in-frame clones and omits some. This sample has 45,000 to 65,000 clones; around 80% occur once, and the top ten carry about 4.5%. The material was PBMCs, obtained before any cancer treatment. The receptors derive from a woman aged 35-75 years with stage II lung adenocarcinoma.

V gene TRBV5-1 combines with J gene TRBJ1-1; 7 nucleotides align to TRBD1. Germline values: CDR1 SGHRS, CDR2 YFSETQ. CDR3 length equals 13 residues. V trimming: 4 bases; J trimming: 1 base; junction bases outside the gene matches: 1. CDR3 residues: CASSEGANTEAFF. The CDR3 coding sequence is TGCGCCAGCAGCGAGGGGGCGAACACTGAAGCTTTCTTT.

The chain recombines TRBV30 with TRBJ1-5; TRBD1 might be the D (5 bases). The CDR3 totals 13 residues. Deletions cut 6 bases from V and 2 bases from J, with 11 bases between. Germline CDR1 and CDR2: GTSNPN and SVGIG (reference sequence). CDR3 sequence: CACEGYRNQPQHF. The DNA of the CDR3 is TGTGCCTGCGAGGGGTATCGCAATCAGCCCCAGCATTTT.

V is TRBV7-9 and J is TRBJ2-1; TRBD1 is a possible D gene (5 bases). The CDR3 consists of 13 residues. In germline, CDR1 is SEHNR, CDR2 FQNEAQ (reference sequence). The V end lost 6 bases, the J end lost 7 bases, and 13 bases lay between the germline ends. DNA for the CDR3: TGTGCCAGCAGTGGCGACAGTAGGAATGAGCAGTTCTTC. Encoded protein: CASSGDSRNEQFF.

The CDR3 loop is CASSSAGLPYGYTF. The CDR3 DNA follows: TGTGCCAGCAGTTCCGCTGGACTCCCGTATGGCTACACCTTC. The chain employs TRBV6-5 and TRBJ1-2; D is unresolved. The CDR3 has 14 amino acids. CDR1 and CDR2 from the germline V gene are MNHEY and SVGAGI. Between the trimmed V and J ends, which lost 4 bases and 5 bases, there was a span of 14 bases.

The chain uses TRBV6-4 and TRBJ2-1; D may be TRBD1 or TRBD2 (5 bases each). This CDR3 has 14 amino acids. The V gene's germline CDR1 is MRHNA and CDR2 SNTAGT. Trimming left V 3 bases short and J 6 bases short, with 12 bases between. The CDR3 here is CASSEGDGVNEQFF. For the CDR3, the DNA is TGTGCCAGCAGTGAAGGGGACGGGGTCAATGAGCAGTTCTTC.

The chain couples TRBV18 to TRBJ1-2, with 7 nucleotides matching TRBD1. The V segment lost 2 bases and the J segment 3 bases; nucleotides outside the gene matches: 12. Germline V gives CDR1 KGHSH, CDR2 LQKENI. The CDR3 runs 17 residues. CDR3 amino acids: CASSPYSQGTGDYGYTF. The CDR3 nucleotides are TGTGCCAGCTCACCATATTCACAGGGGACTGGAGACTATGGCTACACCTTC.

This sequence joins TRBV28 and TRBJ2-7; D remains ambiguous. Germline CDR1 MDHEN, CDR2 SYDVKM. The CDR3 runs 15 residues. V was shortened by 2 bases and J by 4 bases, with 15 bases between the two germline ends. CDR3 bases: TGTGCCAGCAGTTTACAACTGGGCAGATTATACGAGCAGTACTTC. This sequence encodes CASSLQLGRLYEQYF.

The gene calls are TRBV2 and TRBJ2-7; tentative D call: TRBD1 (5 bases). This CDR3 has 14 residues. V lost 2 bases and J lost 5, with 13 bases in between. Germline V gives CDR1 SNHLY, CDR2 FYNNEI. This chain's CDR3 is CASSEFSRGDEQYF. The CDR3 DNA reads as TGTGCCAGCAGTGAATTTAGTAGGGGCGACGAGCAGTACTTC.

The V call is TRBV7-5, the J call TRBJ1-2; TRBD1 is taken as the D call from the table, unchecked against the DNA. TRBV7-5 corresponds to a pseudogene. The CDR3 is made up of 18 amino acids. CDR3 amino acids: CARSLGTGDPSGNYGYTF. CDR3 in DNA: TGTGCCAGAAGCTTAGGGACAGGGGACCCGAGTGGTAACTATGGCTACACCTTC.

The V call is TRBV27, the J call TRBJ1-3, with D unresolved. Germline V gene sequence: CDR1 MNHEY, CDR2 SMNVEV (reference sequence). The ends were cut back, 5 bases at V and 2 bases at J, with 7 bases in the middle. This CDR3 is 13 amino acids long. CDR3 region: CASSPLPGNTIYF. The CDR3 DNA sequence: TGTGCCAGCAGTCCCTTACCTGGAAACACCATATATTTT.

The sample holds a few counts of this clone. The chain employs TRBV28 and TRBJ1-1, with D unclear. This CDR3 has 11 residues. V was pared by 6 bases and J by 2 bases, with 4 bases between. Germline V CDR1 and CDR2: MDHEN, SYDVKM. The CDR3 is CASRLNTEAFF. CDR3 coding DNA: TGTGCCAGCAGGCTCAACACTGAAGCTTTCTTT.

The V and J genes are TRBV10-2 and TRBJ2-1, with D tentatively TRBD1 (6 bases). Deletions cut 11 bases from V and 4 bases from J, with 15 bases between. The CDR3 loop spans 13 amino acids. In germline, CDR1 is WSHSY, CDR2 SAAADI. The CDR3 nucleotides read TGCGCCGTAACACAGGGTCAGTACAATGAGCAGTTCTTC. It specifies CAVTQGQYNEQFF.

The CDR3 protein is CASSFVQGETQYF. In nucleotides, the CDR3 is TGTGCCAGCAGCTTCGTCCAGGGGGAGACCCAGTACTTC. This chain uses TRBV7-9 with TRBJ2-5; tentative D call: TRBD1 (6 bases). Germline V gene lookup returns CDR1 SEHNR and CDR2 FQNEAQ (reference sequence). V lost 3 bases, J lost 5 bases, and 10 bases lay in between. CDR3 length: 13 amino acids.

This chain connects TRBV27 to TRBJ2-7, with D maybe TRBD1 (5 bases). CDR3 length: 15 amino acids. CDR1 is MNHEY, CDR2 SMNVEV, per germline (reference sequence). Trimming took off 2 bases at V and 2 bases at J, with 13 bases between the two ends. The CDR3 DNA reads TGTGCCAGCAGTTTAAGGGGTAGCCCCACCTACGAGCAGTACTTC. Its protein is CASSLRGSPTYEQYF.

The J gene is TRBJ2-3, the V gene TRBV6-1; D gene uncertain. The CDR3 covers 18 residues. Germline CDR1 is MNHNS and CDR2 is SASEGT. Deletions cut 2 bases from V and 5 bases from J, with 23 bases between. CDR3 nucleotides: TGTGCCAGCAGTGAAATAACGGTCCCCCCGTATACCCTAGATACGCAGTATTTT. Amino acids: CASSEITVPPYTLDTQYF.

There are a few counts of this clone. The chain links TRBV10-1 to TRBJ2-1; D possibly corresponds to TRBD1 (6 bases). The germline V gene encodes CDR1 WNHNN and CDR2 SYGVQD (reference sequence). The V end was cut by 0 bases, the J end by 4 bases, with 13 bases between. The CDR3 has 16 amino acids. The CDR3 reads CASSESIGQLYNEQFF. The CDR3 region has the DNA TGCGCCAGCAGTGAGTCGATCGGACAGCTTTACAATGAGCAGTTCTTC.

V gene TRBV29-1 combines with J gene TRBJ1-2; 9 bases match TRBD1. V dropped 6 bases and J dropped 3; count of bases not matched to a gene: 2. The CDR3 runs 12 residues. Germline V gives CDR1 SQVTM, CDR2 ANQGSEA. For the CDR3, the DNA is TGCAGCGTCCGACAGGGGGACTATGGCTACACCTTC. It translates to CSVRQGDYGYTF.

This clone was recorded a few times. The chain couples TRBV9 to TRBJ1-3; D gene uncertain. Germline values: CDR1 SGDLS, CDR2 YYNGEE. V was clipped by 2 bases and J by 2 bases, with 11 bases between them. This CDR3 spans 15 amino acids. The chain's CDR3 is CASSVSVGAGNTIYF. CDR3 nucleotide sequence: TGTGCCAGCAGCGTGTCGGTCGGGGCTGGAAACACCATATATTTT. The entire variable domain, with the rest obtained from reference TRBV9 and TRBJ1-3, is as follows: DSGVTQTPKHLITATGQRVTLRCSPRSGDLSVYWYQQSLDQGLQFLIQYYNGEERAKGNILERFSAQQFPDLHSELNLSSLELGDSALYFCASSVSVGAGNTIYFGEGSWLTVV.

The genes are TRBV19 and TRBJ2-5; tentatively, D is TRBD1 (6 bases). The CDR3 loop spans 15 amino acids. With 5 bases removed from V and 5 bases from J, the gap between germline ends came to 18 bases. CDR1 and CDR2 (germline): LNHDA, SQIVND (reference sequence). The CDR3 region is CASSPTSGARETQYF. The CDR3 coding sequence is TGTGCCAGTAGTCCCACGTCAGGGGCGCGGGAGACCCAGTACTTC.

This clone came up a few times. The junction does not match germline at one end; this may be a read error. The V gene is TRBV6-1, the J gene TRBJ1-2; 7 nucleotides match TRBD1. Germline values: CDR1 MNHNS, CDR2 SASEGT. CDR3 length: 16 residues. As DNA, the CDR3 is TGTGCCAGCAGTAAAGCGGCAGGGGGTGGTAGCTATGGCTACACCTTC. It specifies CASSKAAGGGSYGYTF.

The chain is built from TRBV6-1 and TRBJ1-2; TRBD1 matches at 10 bases. This CDR3 is 14 amino acids long. Germline CDR1 is MNHNS and CDR2 is SASEGT. Germline trimming cut 1 base from V and 8 bases from J; bases unmatched to any gene: 4. The CDR3 spells CASSEVGQGYGYTF. The CDR3 DNA follows: TGTGCCAGCAGTGAAGTGGGACAGGGGTACGGCTACACCTTC.

This clone was counted a few times. The V gene is TRBV6-1, the J gene TRBJ1-5, with D uncertain. Germline CDR1 MNHNS, CDR2 SASEGT. V lost 2 bases and J 4 bases, leaving 9 bases between the germline ends. The CDR3 sequence is 14 residues long. CDR3 nucleotides: TGTGCCAGCAGTGAAAAGTCAGAGAATCAGCCCCAGCATTTT. This sequence encodes CASSEKSENQPQHF.